The 6 T cell receptor beta chains reported below all come from one sample, sequenced in a study of a mutant IDH1 vaccine in newly diagnosed glioma (dated by TCRdb to the early 2020s). These receptors lack a known antigen. Library generation was performed with the immunoSEQ multiplex PCR assay. TCRdb retrieved this table from immuneACCESS and kept in-frame rearrangements only. Not all clones are present; in checked studies, unresolved V genes account for under half, and no reason is known for the remainder. Here the sample has tens of thousands of clones; around four fifths occur a single time. The ten largest clones capture 3.2% of the sample. The intended sense of this specimen's time point label: week 47, end of study. Each vaccine dose was 300 ug of a 20-mer mutant IDH1 peptide in Montanide, given subcutaneously with topical imiquimod. The source material was PBMCs, sampled from a glioma patient whose treatment included an IDH1 peptide vaccine. Every receptor here comes from a woman between 50 and 59 years old with glioma.

The CDR3 loop reads CASSLAEGRETQYF. The CDR3 nucleotides read TGCGCCAGCAGCTTGGCCGAGGGGAGAGAGACCCAGTACTTC. The chain combines TRBV5-1 with TRBJ2-5; D could derive from TRBD1 or TRBD2 (5 bases each). V was pared by 0 bases and J by 4 bases, with 10 bases between. CDR1 and CDR2 (germline): SGHRS, YFSETQ. This CDR3 has 14 amino acids.

This clone turned up a few times. The rearrangement uses TRBV2 and TRBJ1-1; maybe TRBD1 (5 bases). Trimming removed 2 bases at V and 9 bases at J, with 10 bases between. The CDR3 totals 12 residues. Germline CDR1 SNHLY, CDR2 FYNNEI. The CDR3 loop is CASSENTGQAFF. The CDR3 nucleotides read TGTGCCAGCAGTGAAAACACAGGACAAGCTTTCTTT.

The CDR3 region is CASILTDTQYF. As DNA, the CDR3 is TGTGCCAGCATCCTTACAGATACGCAGTATTTT. The gene calls are TRBV7-9 and TRBJ2-3; D is undetermined. Trimming stripped 7 bases from V and 3 bases from J, with 5 bases between. The CDR3 totals 11 residues. Looked up from germline, CDR1 is SEHNR and CDR2 is FQNEAQ (reference sequence).

The CDR3 protein is CASSLAGGRNSPLHF. The DNA for the CDR3 is TGCGCCAGCAGCTTGGCAGGGGGACGTAATTCACCCCTCCACTTT. The chain employs TRBV5-1 and TRBJ1-6; TRBD1 agrees at 7 bases. Germline CDR1 reads SGHRS; CDR2 reads YFSETQ. This CDR3 is 15 amino acids long. V shed 0 bases, J shed 6 bases, and the junction held 3 bases outside the gene matches.

With respect to this clone: Other nucleotide sequences from this sample produce the same CDR3. The V and J genes are TRBV9 and TRBJ1-3; no firm D call. The V and J ends lost 2 bases and 0 bases respectively, with 6 bases between them. This CDR3 comprises 14 residues. Per the germline V gene, CDR1 is SGDLS and CDR2 is YYNGEE. In nucleotides, the CDR3 is TGTGCCAGCAGCGTCGGAGACTCTGGAAACACCATATATTTT. Protein: CASSVGDSGNTIYF.

V usage is TRBV28 and J usage is TRBJ2-7, with 8 bases lining up with TRBD1. The length of the CDR3 is 14 residues. CDR1 is MDHEN and CDR2 is SYDVKM in the germline V gene. V lost 7 bases to trimming and J lost 2 bases; unmatched junction nucleotides: 7. The CDR3 nucleotides read TGTGCCAGCACCAGACAGGGGTCGCCCTACGAGCAGTACTTC. Protein product: CASTRQGSPYEQYF. The full variable domain, completed using reference TRBV28 and TRBJ2-7, is DVKVTQSSRYLVKRTGEKVFLECVQDMDHENMFWYRQDPGLGLRLIYFSYDVKMKEKGDIPEGYSVSREKKERFSLILESASTNQTSMYLCASTRQGSPYEQYFGPGTRLTVT.